A selection of T cell receptor beta chains follows, all from one sample in a study of PD-1 blockade in classical Hodgkin lymphoma. Produced via immunoSEQ multiplex PCR; TCRdb's table is partial and in-frame only. The sample lists over 25,000 clones; approximately 80% were seen once. The source was peripheral blood mononuclear cells (PBMCs), collected before the second cycle of nivolumab. The receptors come from a human donor with classical Hodgkin lymphoma. CDR3s include the opening cysteine and the closing phenylalanine or tryptophan. Fields, in order: V gene, J gene, D gene, clone size, CDR3 length, CDR3 DNA, CDR3 protein. A D gene is named only where the DNA matches it firmly. Clone size is not always given. Where it is, it says once, few, many or a class for expanded clones.

V: TRBV28
J: TRBJ1-5
D: TRBD1
size: .
length: 17
DNA: TGTGCCAGCAGTTTATCCCCGTGGACAGGGGGTGGGAAGCCCCAGCATTTT
CDR3: CASSLSPWTGGGKPQHF

V: TRBV9
J: TRBJ2-7
D: TRBD1
size: .
length: 15
DNA: TGTGCCAGCAGCGCCGGACAGGGGGCCTACTACGAGCAGTACTTC
CDR3: CASSAGQGAYYEQYF

V: TRBV28
J: TRBJ2-5
D: TRBD1
size: .
length: 16
DNA: TGTGCCAGCAGTAGAGGGACCGGGACAGGGGAAGAGACCCAGTACTTC
CDR3: CASSRGTGTGEETQYF

V: TRBV11-3
J: TRBJ2-1
D: TRBD1
size: .
length: 13
DNA: TGTGCCAGCAGCTCAGTCAACAGGGGTGAGCAGTTCTTC
CDR3: CASSSVNRGEQFF

V: TRBV19
J: TRBJ2-3
D: TRBD2
size: .
length: 15
DNA: TGTGCCAGTAGTACCCTAGCGGGGGGGACAGATACGCAGTATTTT
CDR3: CASSTLAGGTDTQYF

V: TRBV28
J: TRBJ1-2
D: .
size: .
length: 11
DNA: TGTGCCAGCAGTAACTCCTATGGCTACACCTTC
CDR3: CASSNSYGYTF

V: TRBV5-1
J: TRBJ2-5
D: TRBD2
size: .
length: 14
DNA: TGCGCCAGCAGCTTGGGCCTAGCGGGTGGAACCCAGTACTTC
CDR3: CASSLGLAGGTQYF

V: TRBV18
J: TRBJ1-4
D: .
size: .
length: 15
DNA: TGTGCCAGCTCACCACAAGGGGGAGACCTTGAAAAACTGTTTTTT
CDR3: CASSPQGGDLEKLFF

V: TRBV5-1
J: TRBJ2-2
D: .
size: few
length: 13
DNA: TGCGCCAGCAGCTTGGGCTGGGGAGGGGAGCTGTTTTTT
CDR3: CASSLGWGGELFF

V: TRBV7-3
J: TRBJ2-7
D: TRBD1
size: .
length: 16
DNA: TGTGCCAGCAGCATTACCTCCGGGACAGGGTTCCACGAGCAGTACTTC
CDR3: CASSITSGTGFHEQYF

V: TRBV28
J: TRBJ1-2
D: .
size: .
length: 16
DNA: TGTGCCAGCAGCCAAGATGACCGTACCTTTGTCTATGGCTACACCTTC
CDR3: CASSQDDRTFVYGYTF

V: TRBV18
J: TRBJ1-6
D: .
size: .
length: 12
DNA: TGTGCCAGCTCCCTTCCCAATTCACCCCTCCACTTT
CDR3: CASSLPNSPLHF

V: TRBV7-9
J: TRBJ2-5
D: .
size: .
length: 14
DNA: TGTGCCAGCAGCTTAGGACCTAACGGAGAGACCCAGTACTTC
CDR3: CASSLGPNGETQYF

V: TRBV28
J: TRBJ1-5
D: .
size: .
length: 17
DNA: TGTGCCAGCAATTATCTGGGGACCTCGGGTAGCAATCAGCCCCAGCATTTT
CDR3: CASNYLGTSGSNQPQHF

V: TRBV5-4
J: TRBJ2-1
D: TRBD1
size: few
length: 16
DNA: TGTGCCAGCAGCTCGGGGGACAGGGTGGGAAACAATGAGCAGTTCTTC
CDR3: CASSSGDRVGNNEQFF

V: TRBV28
J: TRBJ2-1
D: .
size: .
length: 11
DNA: TGTGCCACTCAATGGGAGGCTGAGCAGTTCTTC
CDR3: CATQWEAEQFF

V: TRBV27
J: TRBJ1-6
D: .
size: once
length: 13
DNA: TGTGCCACCAGGGGCCTATATAATTCACCCCTCCACTTT
CDR3: CATRGLYNSPLHF

V: TRBV10-3
J: TRBJ1-4
D: TRBD1
size: .
length: 13
DNA: TGTGCCACCCGGGACAGGGGGCGGGAAAAACTGTTTTTT
CDR3: CATRDRGREKLFF

V: TRBV29-1
J: TRBJ2-1
D: TRBD2
size: many
length: 13
DNA: TGCAGCGTTGGGGGACTAGCGCCCAATGAGCAGTTCTTC
CDR3: CSVGGLAPNEQFF

V: TRBV18
J: TRBJ2-5
D: .
size: .
length: 15
DNA: TGTGCCAGCTCACCAGGGACAGTGGAGGGAGAGACCCAGTACTTC
CDR3: CASSPGTVEGETQYF

V: TRBV27
J: TRBJ2-7
D: .
size: .
length: 15
DNA: TGTGCCAGCAGTTTTTCCGATTCGGGCAGATACGAGCAGTACTTC
CDR3: CASSFSDSGRYEQYF

V: TRBV6-5
J: TRBJ1-2
D: TRBD1
size: .
length: 14
DNA: TGTGCCAGCAGGGGGACAGGGGTTGACTATGGCTACACCTTC
CDR3: CASRGTGVDYGYTF

V: TRBV18
J: TRBJ1-4
D: .
size: .
length: 15
DNA: TGTGCCAGCTCACCACCGGGAGAGTCTGGTGAAAAACTGTTTTTT
CDR3: CASSPPGESGEKLFF

V: TRBV7-2
J: TRBJ1-2
D: .
size: .
length: 13
DNA: TGTGCCAGCAGCTCCGGATCCGCCTATGGCTACACCTTC
CDR3: CASSSGSAYGYTF

V: TRBV5-8
J: TRBJ2-6
D: .
size: once
length: 15
DNA: TGTGCCAGCAGCTCCACAGGGACTGGGGCCAACGTCCTGACTTTC
CDR3: CASSSTGTGANVLTF

V: TRBV29-1
J: TRBJ2-2
D: TRBD1
size: .
length: 14
DNA: TGCAGCGTTCACCGGGACAGGGGGACCGGGGAGCTGTTTTTT
CDR3: CSVHRDRGTGELFF

V: TRBV9
J: TRBJ2-1
D: TRBD2
size: few
length: 15
DNA: TGTGCCAGCAGCACCCGGGACTACTCCTACAATGAGCAGTTCTTC
CDR3: CASSTRDYSYNEQFF

V: TRBV5-4
J: TRBJ2-1
D: TRBD1
size: .
length: 15
DNA: TGTGCCAGCAGCTTGGGGGACAGGGCATACAATGAGCAGTTCTTC
CDR3: CASSLGDRAYNEQFF